This T cell receptor beta chain originates from a study of CD8+ T cells in alopecia areata. General observations from the study: Scalp clonality and expanded CD8+ clones among the top 100 fell significantly with tofacitinib.

Turning to this clone: Its antigen is unidentified.

It was cDNA, reverse transcribed from extracted RNA, that served as the sequencing template. Some clones are missing from TCRdb's copy, which holds only in-frame ones; the method was immunoSEQ multiplex PCR. The repertoire has fewer than 100,000 clones, about 71% of them found once; the top ten carry 17%. Germline-derived CDR1 and CDR2 are SGDLS and YYNGEE. CDR3 size: 11 residues. V gave up 5 bases and J gave up 6 bases, with 6 bases separating them. Treatment specified: oral pan-JAK inhibitor, 5-10 mg twice daily. The sequence came from a human donor with alopecia areata. The sample here was CD8+ T cells sorted from blood, taken at week 44, from a patient treated with tofacitinib. This chain joins TRBV9 and TRBJ2-1, with a tentative D call TRBD2 (6 bases). CDR3 loop: CASRRGNEQFF. The CDR3 bases are TGTGCCAGCAGGCGGGGCAATGAGCAGTTCTTC.